These T cell receptor beta chains were read from a single sample in a study of blood T cell repertoires in COVID-19. Only in-frame clones appear in the TCRdb table, and some are missing; sequencing was by immunoSEQ multiplex PCR. This sample carries over 200,000 clones, approximately 91% of them seen once, and the ten largest clones take roughly 2.5%. Source material: peripheral blood. Receptors were obtained from a woman between 55 and 75 years old with acute or convalescent COVID-19. Both conserved end residues are trimmed from each CDR3.

cdr3_aa j_call v_call
ASSLPVYRSSYNEQF TRBJ2-1 TRBV28
ASSFSSGSTDTQY TRBJ2-3 TRBV5-1
ASSPSSLNYEQY TRBJ2-7 TRBV7-8
ASSLDRANYEQY TRBJ2-7 TRBV5-1
ASSGQGNSPLH TRBJ1-6 TRBV19
ASRSRAGGPNTGELF TRBJ2-2 TRBV7-2
ASSYSRGQDTQY TRBJ2-3 TRBV6-5
ASSEKGAKDTQY TRBJ2-3 TRBV10-1
ASSSRTRFFSTNEKLF TRBJ1-4 TRBV3-1/TRBV3-2
AWRKDSPSTDTQY TRBJ2-3 TRBV30
ASSPYPTSLVTNEQF TRBJ2-1 TRBV7-2
AIRDRAGDQPQH TRBJ1-5 TRBV10-3
ASSFGLAEGLLYEQY TRBJ2-7 TRBV5-1
ASSAGQGGNSPLH TRBJ1-6 TRBV9
AWNGQGARVETQY TRBJ2-5 TRBV30
ASSSGTSGRWTYEQY TRBJ2-7 TRBV3-1/TRBV3-2
ASSPPPLAAEQF TRBJ2-1 TRBV28
ASSQDVAGRRGGYT TRBJ1-2 TRBV4-2
ASSFRDQPQH TRBJ1-5 TRBV6-5
ASSTLGSPTEAF TRBJ1-1 TRBV5-8
ASSDPGTPRELF TRBJ2-2 TRBV10-1
ASSLDGSQPQH TRBJ1-5 TRBV11-2
ASNLGRGRGQPQH TRBJ1-5 TRBV5-8
ASSPRDSPRGEKLF TRBJ1-4 TRBV19
ASSSPDRMNTEAF TRBJ1-1 TRBV19
ASSPSTGVGTEAF TRBJ1-1 TRBV5-1
ATSEGQGGAGNTIY TRBJ1-3 TRBV24-1
ASSLHNRVSGNTIY TRBJ1-3 TRBV7-9
ASSPDISGNTIY TRBJ1-3 TRBV7-9
ASSLFSGTGAHNEQF TRBJ2-1 TRBV5-4
ASSPAAGWDTGELF TRBJ2-2 TRBV18
ASSFSSDRVEKLF TRBJ1-4 TRBV7-2
AWSVGNRGGTEAF TRBJ1-1 TRBV30
ASSGSRQETQY TRBJ2-5 TRBV2
ASSTVTEFPANTIY TRBJ1-3 TRBV19
ASTFPGVGYGYT TRBJ1-2 TRBV5-6
ASSLGGVEQF TRBJ2-1 TRBV12-3/TRBV12-4
ASSQDLPGGGAYEQY TRBJ2-7 TRBV4-1
ASSLRRYSGASTDTQY TRBJ2-3 TRBV7-3
ASRQKSWDRGDGYT TRBJ1-2 TRBV3-1/TRBV3-2
ASSPQGGYGYT TRBJ1-2 TRBV4-3
ASSTWDRANSPLH TRBJ1-6 TRBV11-2
ASSLLGAGTGELF TRBJ2-2 TRBV14
ASSLKRTSGAGELF TRBJ2-2 TRBV7-2